The TCR beta chain described here comes from a study of long-term antiretroviral therapy in people with HIV (dated by TCRdb to between 2021 and 2024). Looking at the study overall: The earliest samples were collected roughly a decade before the 2015 WHO recommendation for immediate ART, at a time when ART was usually postponed until CD4 counts fell. No cross-contamination during QIAcube processing turned up in test extractions that ran a monoclonal T-cell line alongside 33 polyclonal samples. A retrospective serial study tested whether changes in peripheral blood TRB repertoire composition and diversity were associated with ART initiation and durable HIV suppression. About 35% of the 30 participants with HIV were female. A total of fewer than 250 cryopreserved PBMC samples came from 25 to 35 adults with confirmed HIV infection and were collected serially over a mean of about six years (range 1-12). Summary of the overall study and its limitations: Unsorted PBMC were profiled instead of sorted CD4+ and CD8+ T cells because pre-ART samples had limited cell numbers. Compared with controls, HIV repertoires had narrower CDR3 length ranges, and the network structure pointed to an antigen-experienced repertoire that shifted only slightly toward naive after ART. Starting ART was linked to a significant rise in TRB diversity, yet even with long-term ART the diversity remained significantly lower than in transplant donor controls. Samples dated from about 2004 to 2017, and the ART regimens used may be less effective than current ones. Since PBMC availability was limited, sequencing covered only the TCR beta chain, with no alpha chain pairing. The repertoire was dominated across all time points by expanded TRB clones identified before ART initiation, although this dominance was seen to fluctuate and to decrease in many PLHIV after ART. No data were available on ART adherence, viral resistance or therapy changes, limiting inferences about post-ART repertoire changes.

In regard to this clone: Its cognate antigen has yet to be identified. No much larger clonotype is one base removed from it; base qualities were not supplied.

Participants were included only if at least one PBMC sample before ART initiation and at least two post-ART samples were available. All participants with HIV were treated in the United States of America. Before DNA extraction, cryopreserved samples of 1-10 million PBMC were thawed and then washed. At the time of the earliest PBMC sample for each participant with HIV, ages ranged from about 23 to 60 years. Each participant contributed PBMC samples from 1-4 timepoints before ART initiation and 2-8 timepoints after ART initiation, with a median of 7 samples. For every participant, serial HIV viral load, CD4+ T-cell count, ART history and demographic data were obtained. Genomic DNA was extracted from unsorted PBMC with a Qiagen kit on a QIAcube, with processing performed in batches of 12 samples. Sequencing of the TRB variable region was done with the immunoSEQ hsTCRB v3.0 assay at survey level resolution. The targeted TRB sequencing depth was about 40,000-55,000 T-cell genomes per sample. TRB libraries were pooled and sequenced on an Illumina MiSeq using a v3 150-cycle kit. The source study handled its data this way. Repertoire analysis was performed in R inside a reproducible Nextflow workflow that covered QC, data transformation and analysis. LymphoSeq2, an R package for AIRR-Seq data exploration, was used to implement custom analyses. A handful of samples that yielded fewer than 5000 total TRB sequences were excluded, so that fewer than 200 HIV repertoires were analyzed. Among the 170 to 200 HIV repertoires that were kept, under 60 were collected before ART initiation and over 120 were collected after ART initiation. Repertoires were downsampled to 5000 TRB nucleotide sequences, and summary statistics were averaged over 100 downsampling iterations. TRB sequences were retained for analysis only if CDR3 regions of at least seven amino acids were present. A Shannon entropy-derived clonality score and the Gini coefficient were used to measure diversity. In repertoire networks, the top 5000 CDR3 amino acid sequences were linked whenever an edit distance of one separated two sequences. GLIPH2 predicted antigen specificity groups and MHC restriction for TRB CDR3 amino acid sequences. Known CMV, EBV, HIV or tissue antigen associations were flagged by matching CDR3 amino acid sequences against VDJdb and McPAS-TCR. Pre-ART, post-ART and control groups were compared with Wilcoxon signed-rank tests and Holm-Bonferroni correction. Drawn from immuneACCESS, this table holds only the in-frame rearrangements with V and J called that TCRdb kept. Clones are partly lost; checked studies trace under half to an unresolved V gene and leave the rest unexplained. V and J calls and clone size are given by that table; D and trimming were obtained from the DNA. In this sample the table shows over 15,000 clones, 75% to 90% of which occur a single time. About 10% of the sample is in the top ten clones.

The receptor was derived from a woman in her forties with HIV. The starting material was unsorted PBMCs, obtained 0.2 years after starting antiretroviral therapy.

For the CDR3, the sequence is CASSPQGGTGNEQFF. The DNA sequence follows: TGTGCCAGTAGTCCCCAGGGGGGGACAGGGAATGAGCAGTTCTTC. The chain couples TRBV19 to TRBJ2-1; 9 bases in the middle match TRBD1. Per the germline V gene (reference sequence), LNHDA is the CDR1 and SQIVND is the CDR2. V loses 5 bases at its end and J loses 7 bases; junction bases beyond the gene matches: 9. From its cysteine to its phenylalanine, the CDR3 spans 15 amino acids. The only DNA kept is the CDR3, 45 bases in frame from the first base. Outside the CDR3, residues come from the reference TRBV19 and TRBJ2-1 proteins, so the full variable domain is: DGGITQSPKYLFRKEGQNVTLSCEQNLNHDAMYWYRQDPGQGLRLIYYSQIVNDFQKGDIAEGYSVSREKKESFPLTVTSAQKNPTAFYLCASSPQGGTGNEQFFGPGTRLTVL.